One sample yielded the 14 T cell receptor beta chains listed below, sequenced in a study of Ad26.COV2.S vaccination and SARS-CoV-2 variants. The data were produced by immunoSEQ multiplex PCR, yet TCRdb's version contains in-frame clones alone and is incomplete. Of roughly 700,000 clones in the sample, roughly 90% are singletons; the top ten hold over 1.3%. Treatment: over 15 received Ad26.COV2.S at low or high dose, single or two shots; 5 received placebo; per-sample allocation not given. After the first vaccine or placebo injection, samples were drawn on day 63. The specimen comprised peripheral blood, sampled in a trial of Ad26.COV2.S vaccine versus placebo. Receptor source: a person between 18 and 65 years old who received the Ad26.COV2.S COVID-19 vaccine or a placebo.

V is TRBV19 and J is TRBJ2-2; D ambiguous. This CDR3 has 14 residues. Trimming took 3 bases from V and 3 from J, leaving 8 bases between them. From germline, CDR1 is LNHDA and CDR2 SQIVND (reference sequence). The CDR3 sequence: CASSMAQYTGELFF. The CDR3 DNA sequence: TGTGCCAGTAGTATGGCCCAGTACACCGGGGAGCTGTTTTTT.

The V call is TRBV7-9, the J call TRBJ1-1, with D unclear. The V and J ends lost 1 base and 3 bases respectively, with 12 bases between them. Germline V CDR1 and CDR2: SEHNR, FQNEAQ (reference sequence). The CDR3 contains 15 residues. CDR3 DNA: TGTGCCAGCAGCTTAGAGGTCGGAGTACACACTGAAGCTTTCTTT. It translates to CASSLEVGVHTEAFF.

This clone was recorded only once. The CDR3 here is CSVEARSIPNEQFF. The CDR3 DNA follows: TGCAGCGTTGAAGCCAGGTCAATCCCGAATGAGCAGTTCTTC. This chain joins TRBV29-1 and TRBJ2-1, with D unclear. CDR1 and CDR2 from the germline V gene are SQVTM and ANQGSEA. The CDR3 loop spans 14 amino acids. Trimming left V 1 base short and J 7 bases short, with 14 bases between.

The rearrangement uses TRBV4-1 and TRBJ2-5; TRBD2 matches at 8 bases. The V gene end was trimmed by 3 bases and the J gene end by 2 bases; junction bases not matched to a gene: 17. Germline V gene sequence: CDR1 MGHRA, CDR2 YSYEKL. This CDR3 is built from 19 residues. The CDR3 sequence: CASSQGHGGGGGGQETQYF. CDR3 coding DNA: TGCGCCAGCAGCCAGGGCCACGGCGGCGGGGGCGGGGGGCAAGAGACCCAGTACTTC.

The V gene is TRBV6-2 or TRBV6-3, the J gene TRBJ1-1; a weak D match, TRBD1 (6 bases). The CDR3 loop spans 13 amino acids. V lost 2 bases and J lost 8, with 12 bases in between. Looked up from germline, CDR1 is MNHEY and CDR2 is SVGEGT. The CDR3 spells CASSYGRGDEAFF. Written as DNA, the CDR3 is TGTGCCAGCAGTTACGGCAGGGGCGACGAAGCTTTCTTT.

The chain couples TRBV7-2 to TRBJ2-5; D may be TRBD1 or TRBD2 (5 bases each). The CDR3 has 15 amino acids. With 4 bases removed from V and 5 bases from J, the gap between germline ends came to 17 bases. Germline loops: CDR1 SGHTA, CDR2 FQGNSA. CDR3 sequence reads: CASSYSGTPAETQYF. CDR3 coding DNA: TGTGCCAGCAGCTACTCCGGGACCCCTGCCGAGACCCAGTACTTC.

In DNA, the CDR3 is TGTGCCAGCAGCGGACAGGGGGCAAGGGGAAACACCATATATTTT. Translating gives CASSGQGARGNTIYF. The rearrangement joins TRBV6-5 to TRBJ1-3; 11 nucleotides line up with TRBD1. Per the germline V gene, CDR1 is MNHEY and CDR2 is SVGAGI. V was pared by 6 bases and J by 4 bases, with 5 bases of the junction left unmatched. CDR3 length: 15 amino acids.

The chain uses TRBV30 and TRBJ2-7; D call uncertain. Looked up from germline, CDR1 is GTSNPN and CDR2 is SVGIG (reference sequence). The CDR3 length is 12 residues. Trimming took 0 bases from V and 6 from J, leaving 9 bases between them. CDR3 sequence reads: CAWSVLATEQYF. CDR3 bases: TGTGCCTGGAGTGTACTGGCGACCGAGCAGTACTTC.

A single count supports this clone. This chain links TRBV7-2 with TRBJ2-1, with 10 bases lining up with TRBD2. V lost 6 bases and J lost 5; bases outside the gene matches: 4. The CDR3 totals 14 residues. From germline, CDR1 is SGHTA and CDR2 FQGNSA. The CDR3 reads CASRKGLANNEQFF. DNA of the CDR3: TGTGCCAGCAGAAAGGGACTAGCGAACAATGAGCAGTTCTTC.

The V gene is TRBV7-3, the J gene TRBJ1-5, with D unclear. Trimming left V 0 bases short and J 3 bases short, with 15 bases between. CDR3 length: 17 amino acids. Germline CDR1 SGHTA, CDR2 FQGTGA. Here the CDR3 reads CASSLTGSAWDNQPQHF. The CDR3, as DNA: TGTGCCAGCAGCTTAACGGGGTCAGCATGGGACAATCAGCCCCAGCATTTT.

The chain combines TRBV29-1 with TRBJ2-7; the D is unclear. V was pared by 7 bases and J by 0 bases, with 10 bases between. Germline-derived CDR1 and CDR2 are SQVTM and ANQGSEA. The CDR3 length is 12 residues. Here the CDR3 DNA reads TGCAGCGGCCGCCTCAGCTCCTACGAGCAGTACTTC. The encoded protein is CSGRLSSYEQYF.

The chain employs TRBV6-2 or TRBV6-3 and TRBJ2-7, with 12 bases identical to TRBD1. Germline V gives CDR1 MNHEY, CDR2 SVGEGT. V was pared by 6 bases and J by 7 bases, with 10 bases of the junction left unmatched. This CDR3 region has 15 residues. The DNA for the CDR3 is TGTGCCAGCAGCCACCGGGACAGGGGGCGCTGGGAGCAGTACTTC. This sequence encodes CASSHRDRGRWEQYF.

The chain couples TRBV6-1 to TRBJ1-2; 9 bases are a match to TRBD1. Per germline, CDR1 MNHNS and CDR2 SASEGT. The length of the CDR3 is 15 residues. V lost 7 bases, J lost 6 bases, and 12 bases stayed unmatched. CDR3 coding DNA: TGTGCCAGCACCTTAGCGGGACAGGGTTTCGATGGCTACACCTTC. It encodes CASTLAGQGFDGYTF.

This chain joins TRBV6-5 and TRBJ1-1; 9 bases are a match to TRBD1. This CDR3 spans 13 amino acids. Trimming at V came to 4 bases and at J to 10 bases, leaving 7 bases not matched to a gene. Germline loops: CDR1 MNHEY, CDR2 SVGAGI. CDR3 amino acids: CASSFRQGERAFF. CDR3 in DNA: TGTGCCAGCAGTTTCAGACAGGGGGAAAGAGCTTTCTTT.